This T cell receptor beta chain originates from a study of CD8 T cells in Susac syndrome. General observations from the study: TCR sequencing and HLA analysis covered a relatively small number of individuals.

The RNA, about 0.5 to 1 ug, was put through reverse transcription using random hexamers. An immunoSEQ multiplex PCR amplified TCR beta CDR3 over 54 Vbeta and 13 Jbeta. TCRdb called the immunoSEQ multiplex PCR reads again in MiXCR, with one record for every CDR3 protein. The sample has 100,000 to 150,000 distinct CDR3 sequences, roughly 94% seen once. Concerning this clonotype itself: Its antigen is unknown.

Sequencing of TCR beta, carried out with a high-throughput approach, was applied to CD8+ and CD4+ T cells from the blood. It was negative isolation that provided the CD8+ and CD4+ T cells, whereas TEMRA cells were enriched by FACS. The CDR3 has 12 amino acids. Germline CDR1 and CDR2: DFQATT and SNEGSKA (reference sequence). Trimming stripped 3 bases from V and 8 bases from J, with 13 bases between. The sequencing input was CD4+ T cells from PBMCs. The V gene is TRBV20-1, the J gene TRBJ1-2; the D gene is possibly TRBD1 (5 bases). This clonotype was obtained from a human donor in good health. The CDR3 DNA is TGCAGTGCTAGTAACCAGGGTGGGGGCTACACCTTC. This translates into CSASNQGGGYTF.